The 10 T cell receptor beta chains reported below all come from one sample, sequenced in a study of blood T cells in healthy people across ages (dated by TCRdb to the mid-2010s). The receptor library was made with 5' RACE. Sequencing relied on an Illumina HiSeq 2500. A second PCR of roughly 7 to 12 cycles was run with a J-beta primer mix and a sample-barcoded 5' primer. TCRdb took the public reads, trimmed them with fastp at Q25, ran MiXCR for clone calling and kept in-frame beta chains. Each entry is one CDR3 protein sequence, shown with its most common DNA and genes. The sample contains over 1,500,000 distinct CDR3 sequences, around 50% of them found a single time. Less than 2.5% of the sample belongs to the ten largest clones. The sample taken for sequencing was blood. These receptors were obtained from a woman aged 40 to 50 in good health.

The CDR3 coding sequence is TGTGCCAGCAGCGCACAGGGGAGGTTTAACTATGGCTACACCTTC. Its protein product is CASSAQGRFNYGYTF. The genes are TRBV9 and TRBJ1-2; TRBD1 aligns across 7 bases. CDR1 is SGDLS, CDR2 YYNGEE, per germline. The V and J ends lost 3 bases and 1 base, in that order; junction bases with no gene match: 6. This CDR3 is 15 amino acids long.

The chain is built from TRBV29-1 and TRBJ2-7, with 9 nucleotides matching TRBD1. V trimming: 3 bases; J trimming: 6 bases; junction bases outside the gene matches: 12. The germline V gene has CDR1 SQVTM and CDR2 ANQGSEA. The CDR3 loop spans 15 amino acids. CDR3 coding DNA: TGCAGCGTTGAGGGAGAGACAGGGGGGAGTACCGAGCAGTACTTC. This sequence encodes CSVEGETGGSTEQYF.

CDR3 protein: CASSGTGTSGETQYF. The CDR3 DNA reads TGTGCCAGCAGCGGAACCGGGACTAGCGGTGAGACCCAGTACTTC. This sequence joins TRBV7-9 and TRBJ2-5; 11 bases map to TRBD2. The germline V gene encodes CDR1 SEHNR and CDR2 FQNEAQ (reference sequence). This CDR3 has 15 residues. J gave up 5 bases and V 5 bases, and 7 bases lay outside the gene matches.

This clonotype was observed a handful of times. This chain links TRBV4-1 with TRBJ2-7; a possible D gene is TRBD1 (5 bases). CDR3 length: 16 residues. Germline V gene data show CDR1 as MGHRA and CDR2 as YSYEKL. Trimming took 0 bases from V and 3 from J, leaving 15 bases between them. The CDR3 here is CASSQEPYDSYYEQYF. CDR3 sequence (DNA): TGCGCCAGCAGCCAAGAGCCTTATGACAGCTACTACGAGCAGTACTTC.

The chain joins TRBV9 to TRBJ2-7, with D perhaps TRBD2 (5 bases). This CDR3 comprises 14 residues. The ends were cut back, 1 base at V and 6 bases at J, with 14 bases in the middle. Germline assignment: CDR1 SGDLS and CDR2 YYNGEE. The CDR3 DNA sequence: TGTGCCAGCAGCGTACTCCAAGGGAGCGGCGAGCAGTACTTC. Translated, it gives CASSVLQGSGEQYF.

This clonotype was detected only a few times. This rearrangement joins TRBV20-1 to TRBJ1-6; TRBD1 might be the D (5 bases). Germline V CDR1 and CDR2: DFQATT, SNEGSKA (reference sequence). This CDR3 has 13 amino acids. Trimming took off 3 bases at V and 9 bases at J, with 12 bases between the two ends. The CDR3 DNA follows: TGCAGTGCTAGGGGCTCCGGGGCTTCACCCCTCCACTTT. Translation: CSARGSGASPLHF.

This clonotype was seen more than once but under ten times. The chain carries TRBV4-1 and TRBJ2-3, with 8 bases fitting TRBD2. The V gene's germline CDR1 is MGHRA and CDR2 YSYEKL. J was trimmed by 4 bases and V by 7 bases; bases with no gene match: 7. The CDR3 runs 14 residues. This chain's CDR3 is CASNLGLEADTQYF. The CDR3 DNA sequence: TGCGCCAGCAACTTGGGACTAGAAGCAGATACGCAGTATTTT.

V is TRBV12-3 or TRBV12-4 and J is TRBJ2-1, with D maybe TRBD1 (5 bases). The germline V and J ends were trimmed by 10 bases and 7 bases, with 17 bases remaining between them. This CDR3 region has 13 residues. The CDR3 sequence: CAISDPGRNEQFF. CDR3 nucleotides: TGTGCCATCTCCGACCCAGGGCGGAATGAGCAGTTCTTC.

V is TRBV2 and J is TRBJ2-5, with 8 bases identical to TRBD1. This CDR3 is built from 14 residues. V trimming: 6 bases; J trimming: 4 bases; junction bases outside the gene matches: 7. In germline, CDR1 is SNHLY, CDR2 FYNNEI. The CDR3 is CASSYRGSRETQYF. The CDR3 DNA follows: TGTGCCAGCAGCTACAGGGGGAGCCGAGAGACCCAGTACTTC.

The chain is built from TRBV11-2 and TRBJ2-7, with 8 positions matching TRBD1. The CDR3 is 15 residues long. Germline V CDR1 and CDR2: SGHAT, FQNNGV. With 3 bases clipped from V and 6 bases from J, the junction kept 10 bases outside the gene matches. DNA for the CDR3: TGTGCCAGCAGCTTCCCTGAGGACAGGGCACTCGAGCAGTACTTC. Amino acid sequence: CASSFPEDRALEQYF.